This T cell receptor beta chain was found in a study of blood T cell repertoires in COVID-19. In the study overall: COVID-19 samples, acute and convalescent, were from the United States, Italy and Spain. The cDNA or gDNA used as material had been derived from T cells, B-cell-depleted T cells, or PBMCs.

Per the original methods: By means of reference gene primer amplification, nucleated cell counts were estimated. This table comes from immunoSEQ multiplex PCR, and its TCRdb copy is limited to in-frame clones, with some not included. For V, J and clone size, that table is used; D and trimming come from the DNA. The repertoire holds more than 95,000 clones, approximately 89% seen once, with 17% in the top ten. The CDR3 length is 13 residues. The germline gives CDR1 SGHVS, CDR2 FNYEAQ. Trimming at V came to 4 bases and at J to 6 bases, leaving 3 bases not matched to a gene. Sequenced input: peripheral blood. The receptor was isolated from an elderly woman in a cohort sampled during active COVID-19. V usage is TRBV7-6 and J usage is TRBJ2-7; the match to TRBD1 covers 10 bases. CDR3 sequence reads: CASSSGTGAEQYF. CDR3 bases: TGTGCCAGCAGCTCGGGGACAGGGGCCGAGCAGTACTTC.